Shown below are 2 T cell receptor beta chains from a single sample sequenced in a study of blood T cell repertoires in COVID-19. Libraries were prepared by immunoSEQ multiplex PCR; TCRdb keeps only in-frame clonotypes and omits some of them. This repertoire shows about 330,000 clones, approximately 90% found once; its top ten account for roughly 4%. Sequencing was carried out using peripheral blood. The receptors originated from a woman in her forties or fifties with active or convalescent COVID-19.

Note on this clone: Other DNA sequences in this sample translate to the same CDR3. V and J are TRBV5-1 and TRBJ2-5, with a possible D match to TRBD1 (5 bases). Germline V gene sequence: CDR1 SGHRS, CDR2 YFSETQ. The CDR3 has 14 amino acids. With 0 bases removed from V and 5 bases from J, the gap between germline ends came to 11 bases. Here the CDR3 reads CASSLGRAGETQYF. The CDR3 DNA sequence: TGCGCCAGCAGCTTGGGCAGGGCAGGCGAGACCCAGTACTTC.

V is TRBV30 and J is TRBJ1-6, with 9 bases identical to TRBD1. The V gene end was trimmed by 3 bases and the J gene end by 9 bases; junction bases not matched to a gene: 0. CDR3 length: 12 amino acids. Germline V gene sequence: CDR1 GTSNPN, CDR2 SVGIG (reference sequence). The CDR3 DNA reads TGTGCCTGGAGGGACAGGGGTTCACCCCTCCACTTT. Its translation: CAWRDRGSPLHF.